This T cell receptor (beta chain) derives from a study of blood T cell repertoires in COVID-19 (dated by TCRdb to 2020 to 2022). Study-level background: Samples from collaborators originated in the United States, Italy and Spain and spanned both the acute and convalescent phases of COVID-19. The prospective study material was composed of cDNA or gDNA derived from T cells, B-cell-depleted T cells, or PBMCs. Subjects who had been exposed to COVID-19, were actively infected with it, or had recovered from it provided the deeply sampled blood TCRbeta repertoires that made up the dataset. The repertoires were released in a freely available public database intended as a resource for research on the immune response to SARS-CoV-2. Samples were obtained from the ongoing ImmuneRACE study (first 160 participants) and from over 1,000 subjects provided by 6 global collaborators. Nearly every sample came with metadata listing a de-identified subject ID, COVID-19 status, age in years and sex. HLA class I and class II types, where available, came from metadata supplied by the sample provider rather than from assay-based typing.

A remark on this clone: No cognate antigen has been identified for it. Per-base quality was not reported, and no clone a single base away is much larger than it.

Findings and caveats that apply to the study as a whole: The quantity of clinical and demographic metadata differed by source and by participant and was supplied without curation.

Participants in the prospective study were enrolled through a virtual design, were aged roughly 18 to 95 years, and lived in roughly 24 United States geographic areas. To assign participants to cohorts, the prospective study relied on clinical history that participants themselves reported in a screening survey and a study questionnaire. Recovered participants in ImmuneRACE Cohort 3 were defined by two consecutive negative NP/OP PCR tests, clearance by a healthcare professional, or resolution of symptoms. In the prospective study, mobile phlebotomists collected whole blood, serum and a nasopharyngeal or oropharyngeal swab from each participant. Additional blood draws and questionnaires over an approximately two-month period could optionally be provided by prospective study participants. Before DNA extraction, prospective study blood samples were shipped either frozen or at room temperature. From cysteine to phenylalanine, the CDR3 is 18 amino acids long. Only the CDR3 DNA is retained, 54 bases long and in frame from the first base. V is cut back by 2 bases and J by 5 bases, with 14 bases in the junction unmatched. CDR1 and CDR2, looked up from the germline V gene, are SGHAT and FQNNGV.

TCRbeta CDR3 regions were amplified from genomic DNA using the immunoSEQ Assay, a bias-controlled multiplex PCR. The authors' analysis ran thus. Nucleated cell counts per sample were estimated from amplification of reference gene primers within the assay. Sequence reads were collapsed and filtered to measure the absolute abundance of every unique TCRbeta CDR3 rearrangement. Productive Simpson clonality was computed per sample as the square root of Simpson's diversity index over productive rearrangements. TCRdb provides this immuneACCESS table in a form limited to in-frame rearrangements. Some clones are lacking; in checked studies, under half of them reflect an unresolved V gene, and why the rest are absent is not known. D and trimming were read from the DNA, whereas the V and J calls and clone size are those reported in that table. Here the sample has some 400,000 clones; 80% to 90% occur a single time. 1% to 1.3% of the sample belongs to the ten largest clones.

The sequence links TRBV11-2 to TRBJ2-1; a stretch of 8 junction bases matches TRBD1. What was sequenced was PBMCs or T cells enriched from blood (not recorded which). The source is a man aged 25 to 45 who had recovered from COVID-19. The DNA sequence follows: TGTGCCAGCAGCTTAAAGTTCCCGACAGGGGCGCACAACAATGAGCAGTTCTTC. It translates to CASSLKFPTGAHNNEQFF.